These 25 T cell receptor beta chains came from one sample sequenced in a study of blood T cell repertoires in COVID-19. TCRdb's table, derived via immunoSEQ multiplex PCR, lists solely in-frame clones and lacks some. The sample contains approximately 300,000 clones, approximately 89% of which appear only once. Source material: PBMCs or T cells enriched from blood (not recorded which). These receptors were collected from a woman aged 25-40 years who had recovered from COVID-19.

The chain has TRBV27 and TRBJ2-7; TRBD1 agrees at 11 bases. This CDR3 contains 15 residues. The germline V gene has CDR1 MNHEY and CDR2 SMNVEV (reference sequence). V lost 6 bases, J lost 3 bases, and 7 bases stayed unmatched. The DNA for the CDR3 is TGTGCCAGCAGACGGGACAGGGGGGCTTACTACGAGCAGTACTTC. This sequence encodes CASRRDRGAYYEQYF.

This clone was observed at least ten times. The chain carries TRBV28 and TRBJ1-1, with D possibly matching TRBD1 (5 bases). The CDR3 has 13 amino acids. The germline CDR1 and CDR2 sequences are MDHEN and SYDVKM. The V end lost 5 bases, the J end lost 4 bases, and 11 bases lay between the germline ends. The DNA of the CDR3 is TGTGCCAGCAGTAGACAGCGGGGCACTGAAGCTTTCTTT. This sequence encodes CASSRQRGTEAFF.

The rearrangement uses TRBV5-1 and TRBJ2-5; D may be TRBD1 (5 bases). Germline CDR1 is SGHRS and CDR2 is YFSETQ. With 1 base removed from V and 1 base from J, the gap between germline ends came to 11 bases. The length of the CDR3 is 15 residues. The CDR3 is CASSLYGAGQETQYF. The CDR3 DNA reads as TGCGCCAGCAGCTTGTATGGGGCTGGCCAAGAGACCCAGTACTTC.

The V gene is TRBV19, the J gene TRBJ1-6; TRBD1 aligns across 9 bases. J was trimmed by 0 bases and V by 4 bases; bases with no gene match: 16. The CDR3 totals 21 residues. The germline V gene encodes CDR1 LNHDA and CDR2 SQIVND (reference sequence). The CDR3 here is CASSRVYPRDRGSSYNSPLHF. CDR3 in DNA: TGTGCCAGTAGTAGAGTGTACCCCCGAGACAGGGGGAGCTCCTATAATTCACCCCTCCACTTT.

This clone was recorded once. The V and J genes are TRBV6-5 and TRBJ1-5; tentatively, D is TRBD1 (6 bases). The CDR3 sequence is 14 residues long. Per germline, CDR1 MNHEY and CDR2 SVGAGI. The germline V and J ends were trimmed by 6 bases and 6 bases, with 15 bases remaining between them. CDR3 coding DNA: TGTGCCAGCAGAGGCCAGGGGAGACCTCAGCCCCAGCATTTT. This encodes CASRGQGRPQPQHF.

CDR3 region: CASSPSPSTDTQYF. The CDR3 DNA reads TGTGCCAGCAGCCCATCCCCCAGCACAGATACGCAGTATTTT. The chain employs TRBV11-2 and TRBJ2-3; no definite D call. The germline V gene encodes CDR1 SGHAT and CDR2 FQNNGV. This CDR3 contains 14 residues. Trimming shortened V by 5 bases and J by 0 bases, and 9 bases separated the two germline ends.

The V and J genes are TRBV7-3 and TRBJ2-1; TRBD2 matches 13 bases. The CDR3 extends over 17 amino acids. The V gene end was trimmed by 5 bases and the J gene end by 9 bases; junction bases not matched to a gene: 13. The germline gives CDR1 SGHTA, CDR2 FQGTGA. CDR3 DNA: TGTGCCAGCAGCCCCAACCCACTAGCGGGGGGGCTCAGTGAGCAGTTCTTC. This gives the protein CASSPNPLAGGLSEQFF.

In its sample, this clone was seen once. The V and J genes are TRBV7-9 and TRBJ1-6, with 8 nucleotides matching TRBD1. This CDR3 contains 14 residues. The J segment lost 7 bases and the V segment lost 4 bases, leaving 3 bases of the junction unmatched. Per the germline V gene, CDR1 is SEHNR and CDR2 is FQNEAQ (reference sequence). The CDR3: CASSYRTGNSPLHF. The DNA for the CDR3 is TGTGCCAGCAGCTACCGGACAGGGAATTCACCCCTCCACTTT.

V gene TRBV30 combines with J gene TRBJ1-2, with D maybe TRBD1 (5 bases). The V gene lost 0 bases and the J gene lost 2 bases, with 10 bases spanning the gap. From germline, CDR1 is GTSNPN and CDR2 SVGIG (reference sequence). This CDR3 has 14 amino acids. In nucleotides, the CDR3 is TGTGCCTGGAGTGTAGACAGTAAGAACTATGGCTACACCTTC. Translated, it gives CAWSVDSKNYGYTF.

The CDR3 region has the DNA TGTGCCTGGAGTAGCGGACTAGCGGGGGGCCAAGAGACCCAGTACTTC. Translation: CAWSSGLAGGQETQYF. V usage is TRBV30 and J usage is TRBJ2-5; 14 bases are a match to TRBD2. V was clipped by 2 bases and J by 1 base; unmatched bases: 3. The CDR3 extends over 16 amino acids. The germline V gene encodes CDR1 GTSNPN and CDR2 SVGIG (reference sequence).

The chain couples TRBV4-1 to TRBJ2-4; tentative D call: TRBD2 (6 bases). CDR1 is MGHRA, CDR2 YSYEKL, per germline. The CDR3 sequence is 14 residues long. The V end was cut by 5 bases, the J end by 3 bases, with 11 bases between. The CDR3 sequence is CASSAGYIKNIQYF. The CDR3 DNA reads as TGCGCCAGCAGCGCGGGGTATATCAAAAACATTCAGTACTTC.

J is TRBJ1-5 and V is TRBV7-9; D may be TRBD1 (5 bases). CDR1 and CDR2 from the germline V gene are SEHNR and FQNEAQ (reference sequence). The CDR3 is made up of 17 amino acids. Trimming pared 1 base from V and 5 bases from J, leaving 18 bases between. The CDR3 is CASSLGRAGRPDQPQHF. The CDR3 DNA sequence: TGTGCCAGCAGCTTAGGTAGGGCAGGGAGGCCCGATCAGCCCCAGCATTTT.

The chain couples TRBV4-3 to TRBJ2-2; 15 bases match TRBD2. CDR1 and CDR2 from the germline V gene are LGHNA and YSLEER. The CDR3 loop spans 17 amino acids. The ends lost 11 bases at V and 1 base at J; junction bases unmatched: 8. CDR3 protein: CASRGLAGGQNTGELFF. The CDR3 coding sequence is TGCGCCTCTCGAGGACTAGCGGGGGGGCAGAACACCGGGGAGCTGTTTTTT.

V and J are TRBV10-3 and TRBJ1-1, with a possible D match to TRBD1 (5 bases). The CDR3 spans 15 residues. CDR1 and CDR2 (germline): ENHRY, SYGVKD. V was pared by 2 bases and J by 0 bases, with 10 bases between. CDR3 protein: CAISEGGDLNTEAFF. As DNA, the CDR3 is TGTGCCATCAGTGAGGGCGGGGACCTGAACACTGAAGCTTTCTTT.

In DNA, the CDR3 is TGTGCCACCAGTGATCAATTTGCAGTGGACAGGGCCACTGAAGCTTTCTTT. Its translation: CATSDQFAVDRATEAFF. The rearrangement links TRBV24-1 to TRBJ1-1; the match to TRBD1 covers 8 bases. The CDR3 totals 17 residues. J was trimmed by 4 bases and V by 3 bases; bases with no gene match: 12. Germline V gene data show CDR1 as KGHDR and CDR2 as SFDVKD.

This rearrangement joins TRBV27 to TRBJ2-7, with D possibly TRBD2 on 6 matching bases. The CDR3 is 12 residues long. V lost 1 base, J lost 6 bases, and 7 bases lay in between. Germline assignment: CDR1 MNHEY and CDR2 SMNVEV (reference sequence). CDR3 loop: CASSLLGGEQYF. The CDR3 DNA reads TGTGCCAGCAGTTTATTGGGGGGCGAGCAGTACTTC.

J is TRBJ2-3 and V is TRBV5-8; possibly TRBD1 for D (5 bases). The CDR3 extends over 14 amino acids. Trimming left V 3 bases short and J 1 base short, with 9 bases between. The germline V gene has CDR1 SGHTS and CDR2 YDEGEE. As DNA, the CDR3 is TGTGCCAGCAGCTGGATGACAGGCACAGATACGCAGTATTTT. Translated: CASSWMTGTDTQYF.

This chain links TRBV30 with TRBJ2-3; D possibly corresponds to TRBD2 (5 bases). The CDR3 extends over 15 amino acids. V was clipped by 3 bases and J by 3 bases, with 16 bases between them. Germline CDR1 GTSNPN, CDR2 SVGIG (reference sequence). Here the CDR3 reads CAWSGFERRTDTQYF. In nucleotides, the CDR3 is TGTGCCTGGAGCGGTTTTGAGCGGAGGACAGATACGCAGTATTTT. Full variable domain (outside the CDR3, taken from reference TRBV30 and TRBJ2-3): SQTIHQWPATLVQPVGSPLSLECTVEGTSNPNLYWYRQAAGRGLQLLFYSVGIGQISSEVPQNLSASRPQDRQFILSSKKLLLSDSGFYLCAWSGFERRTDTQYFGPGTRLTVL.

V and J are TRBV5-4 and TRBJ2-7; 9 nucleotides match TRBD1. The CDR3 covers 16 residues. The germline CDR1 and CDR2 sequences are SGHNT and YYREEE (reference sequence). J gave up 5 bases and V 5 bases, and 14 bases lay outside the gene matches. In nucleotides, the CDR3 is TGTGCCAGCAGATCAATAAGACAGGGGGTAACCCACGAGCAGTACTTC. Amino acids: CASRSIRQGVTHEQYF.

The chain is built from TRBV19 and TRBJ1-2, with 9 bases matching TRBD1. From germline, CDR1 is LNHDA and CDR2 SQIVND (reference sequence). After removal of 4 bases from V and 7 bases from J, the junction contained 1 base not matched to a gene. The CDR3 runs 12 residues. CDR3 sequence reads: CASSRDRVGYTF. For the CDR3, the DNA is TGTGCCAGTAGTAGGGACAGGGTTGGCTACACCTTC.

V gene TRBV2 combines with J gene TRBJ2-1; D remains unclear. Germline V gene sequence: CDR1 SNHLY, CDR2 FYNNEI. V dropped 4 bases and J dropped 7 bases, with 5 bases sitting between them. The CDR3 covers 11 residues. The CDR3 nucleotides read TGTGCCAGCAGTGCATCAAATGAGCAGTTCTTC. Translation gives CASSASNEQFF.

The chain couples TRBV20-1 to TRBJ2-1, with a possible D match to TRBD2 (6 bases). Germline V gene lookup returns CDR1 DFQATT and CDR2 SNEGSKA (reference sequence). The CDR3 sequence is 13 residues long. V lost 3 bases to trimming and J lost 6 bases, with 12 bases between them. In nucleotides, the CDR3 is TGCAGTGCTAGTGCGCTAGCGAGCAATGAGCAGTTCTTC. The encoded protein is CSASALASNEQFF.

CDR3 bases: TGTGCCAGCAGCACAGCTTACAATGAGCAGTTCTTC. Amino acid sequence: CASSTAYNEQFF. The rearrangement links TRBV12-3 or TRBV12-4 to TRBJ2-1; D is unclear. The CDR3 covers 12 residues. V was pared by 6 bases and J by 4 bases, with 7 bases between.

The V call is TRBV7-9, the J call TRBJ1-1; D is undetermined. From germline, CDR1 is SEHNR and CDR2 FQNEAQ (reference sequence). There are 13 residues in the CDR3. Trimming removed 0 bases from V and 10 bases from J, with 12 bases in between. Here the CDR3 reads CASSLAVAERAFF. The DNA of the CDR3 is TGTGCCAGCAGCTTAGCGGTGGCCGAACGAGCTTTCTTT. The full variable domain, completed using reference TRBV7-9 and TRBJ1-1, is DTGVSQNPRHKITKRGQNVTFRCDPISEHNRLYWYRQTLGQGPEFLTYFQNEAQLEKSRLLSDRFSAERPKGSFSTLEIQRTEQGDSAMYLCASSLAVAERAFFGQGTRLTVV.

This chain connects TRBV4-3 to TRBJ2-2, with TRBD2 identical over 9 bases. Germline V gives CDR1 LGHNA, CDR2 YSLEER. This CDR3 is built from 21 residues. V shed 1 base and J 2 bases; nucleotides not matched to a gene: 17. CDR3 sequence reads: CASSQALRLADLTHNTGELFF. The CDR3 nucleotides read TGCGCCAGCAGCCAAGCCCTCAGACTAGCGGACCTTACCCATAACACCGGGGAGCTGTTTTTT.